This T cell receptor beta chain was documented in a study of cytomegalovirus exposure and HLA in healthy donors. Study findings and constraints: Later analysis identified over 15,000 TCR beta sequences associated with HLA alleles, using a false discovery rate threshold of 0.05.

A multiplex PCR was run with 60 Vbeta primers and 13 Jbeta primers. Data came from immunoSEQ multiplex PCR; TCRdb stores just in-frame clones and leaves some out. The sample has 80,000 to 100,000 clones; roughly 80% are singletons. From germline, CDR1 is SGHTA and CDR2 FQGNSA. The CDR3 spans 15 residues. Trimming at V came to 5 bases and at J to 4 bases, leaving 11 bases not matched to a gene. On this clone itself: Its target is unknown.

The sample was PBMCs. The TCR was taken from a man aged 50 to 60 in good health and CMV-seropositive. The chain has TRBV7-2 and TRBJ2-7; TRBD1 aligns across 7 bases. CDR3 residues: CASSEGPTGIYEQYF. Here the CDR3 DNA reads TGTGCCAGCAGCGAGGGACCGACAGGGATTTACGAGCAGTACTTC. The whole variable domain, remainder taken from reference TRBV7-2 and TRBJ2-7, is GAGVSQSPSNKVTEKGKDVELRCDPISGHTALYWYRQSLGQGLEFLIYFQGNSAPDKSGLPSDRFSAERTGGSVSTLTIQRTQQEDSAVYLCASSEGPTGIYEQYFGPGTRLTVT.